This T cell receptor (beta chain) is drawn from a study of T-cell reconstitution after alpha-beta-depleted transplantation in children. It was with unique molecular identifiers that the TCRbeta library was prepared. TCRdb passed the PCR reads through MiXCR, listing each CDR3 protein once. The sample shows some 640,000 distinct CDR3 sequences, roughly 17% of them seen only once. At least ten counts were recorded for this clonotype. Deletions cut 6 bases from V and 3 bases from J, with 17 bases between. The CDR3 has 15 residues. In germline, CDR1 is SEHNR, CDR2 FQNEAQ (reference sequence). Sequenced here: PBMCs from the stem cell graft donor, sampled from the stem cell graft. J is TRBJ1-2 and V is TRBV7-9, with D uncertain. The sequence was obtained from a human donor who donated a stem cell graft to a child with acute myeloid leukemia. CDR3 in amino acids: CASRPSRKGDYGYTF. The CDR3 DNA reads as TGTGCCAGCAGGCCTAGTCGCAAAGGTGACTATGGCTACACCTTC.